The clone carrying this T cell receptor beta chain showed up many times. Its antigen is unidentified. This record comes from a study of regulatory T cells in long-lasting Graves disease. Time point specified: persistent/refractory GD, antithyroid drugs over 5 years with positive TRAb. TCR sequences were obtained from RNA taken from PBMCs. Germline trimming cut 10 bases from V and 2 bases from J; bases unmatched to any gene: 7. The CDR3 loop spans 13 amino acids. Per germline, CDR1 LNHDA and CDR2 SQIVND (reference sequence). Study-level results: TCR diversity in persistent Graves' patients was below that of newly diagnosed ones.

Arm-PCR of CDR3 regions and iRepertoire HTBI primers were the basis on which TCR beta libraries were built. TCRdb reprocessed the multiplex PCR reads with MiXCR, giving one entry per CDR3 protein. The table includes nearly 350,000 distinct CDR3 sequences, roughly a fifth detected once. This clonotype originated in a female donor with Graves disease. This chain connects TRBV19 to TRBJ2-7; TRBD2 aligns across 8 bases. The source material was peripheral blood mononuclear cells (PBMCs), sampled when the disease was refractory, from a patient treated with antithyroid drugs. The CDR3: CATRGAGTYEQYF. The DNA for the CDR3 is TGTGCCACGCGGGGGGCAGGGACCTACGAGCAGTACTTC.